These 26 T cell receptor beta chains came from one sample sequenced in a study of Ad26.COV2.S vaccination and SARS-CoV-2 variants. Treatment reported: around 19 received Ad26.COV2.S at low or high dose, single or two shots; about 5 received placebo; per-sample allocation not given. Day 63 after the first injection of vaccine or placebo was the sampling time. Libraries were prepared by immunoSEQ multiplex PCR; TCRdb keeps only in-frame clonotypes and omits some of them. The repertoire holds about 390,000 clones, with around 92% as singletons. The specimen comprised peripheral blood, sampled in a trial of Ad26.COV2.S vaccine versus placebo. These receptors came from a person aged 18-65 years who received the Ad26.COV2.S COVID-19 vaccine or a placebo.

CDR3 in DNA: TGTGCCAGCAGTGCCTACAGGGCGGAGGGGCCCCAGCATTTT. Its translation is CASSAYRAEGPQHF. V and J are TRBV25-1 and TRBJ1-5, with D possibly TRBD1 on 6 matching bases. Between the trimmed V and J ends, which lost 4 bases and 9 bases, there was a span of 16 bases. The length of the CDR3 is 14 residues. In germline, CDR1 is MGHDK, CDR2 SYGVNS.

V and J are TRBV28 and TRBJ2-1; TRBD1 or TRBD2 may be the D gene (5 bases each). Trimming pared 8 bases from V and 4 bases from J, leaving 15 bases between. The CDR3 runs 14 residues. CDR1 MDHEN and CDR2 SYDVKM come from the germline V gene. The CDR3 region has the DNA TGTGCCAGCCTAACCGGGGCAGTTTACAATGAGCAGTTCTTC. Amino acids: CASLTGAVYNEQFF.

DNA for the CDR3: TGTGCCAGCAGTGAAGCCAGGGTCTATGGCTACACCTTC. The encoded protein is CASSEARVYGYTF. V and J are TRBV6-1 and TRBJ1-2; D perhaps matches TRBD1 (5 bases). V lost 0 bases, J lost 4 bases, and 6 bases lay in between. Germline CDR1 and CDR2: MNHNS and SASEGT. This CDR3 is 13 amino acids long.

This clone appeared once. V is TRBV6-5 and J is TRBJ1-1; D gene unclear. CDR1 is MNHEY and CDR2 is SVGAGI in the germline V gene. The CDR3 consists of 14 residues. V dropped 0 bases and J dropped 1 base, with 6 bases sitting between them. CDR3 in DNA: TGTGCCAGCAGTTACTCGTACAGGAACACTGAAGCTTTCTTT. This codes for CASSYSYRNTEAFF.

This clone occurred once. The J gene is TRBJ1-1, the V gene TRBV5-5; no firm D call. The CDR3 extends over 15 amino acids. V lost 5 bases, J lost 1 base, and 15 bases lay in between. CDR1 SGHKS and CDR2 YYEKEE come from the germline V gene (reference sequence). The CDR3 loop reads CASSLFGQQNTEAFF. Written as DNA, the CDR3 is TGTGCCAGCAGTCTGTTCGGCCAGCAGAACACTGAAGCTTTCTTT. The full variable domain, rest sourced from reference TRBV5-5 and TRBJ1-1, is DAGVTQSPTHLIKTRGQQVTLRCSPISGHKSVSWYQQVLGQGPQFIFQYYEKEERGRGNFPDRFSARQFPNYSSELNVNALLLGDSALYLCASSLFGQQNTEAFFGQGTRLTVV.

The chain recombines TRBV4-3 with TRBJ2-7; D may match TRBD1 or TRBD2 (5 bases each). Per germline, CDR1 LGHNA and CDR2 YSLEER. The V gene lost 1 base and the J gene lost 2 bases, with 6 bases spanning the gap. The CDR3 has 13 amino acids. CDR3: CASSQGGTYEQYF. DNA of the CDR3: TGCGCCAGCAGCCAAGGGGGGACCTACGAGCAGTACTTC.

This chain links TRBV5-4 with TRBJ2-1; 11 bases are a match to TRBD1. Germline assignment: CDR1 SGHNT and CDR2 YYREEE (reference sequence). This CDR3 region has 16 residues. The V segment lost 0 bases and the J segment 10 bases; nucleotides outside the gene matches: 9. CDR3 sequence: CASSLGFSDRGREQFF. CDR3 in DNA: TGTGCCAGCAGCTTGGGATTTTCGGACAGGGGGCGGGAGCAGTTCTTC.

The CDR3: CASSYPLGQGKYEQYF. The CDR3 DNA is TGTGCCAGCAGTTATCCGTTGGGACAGGGTAAATACGAGCAGTACTTC. The V call is TRBV6-2 or TRBV6-3, the J call TRBJ2-7; 9 bases map to TRBD1. The CDR3 length is 16 residues. V lost 3 bases, J lost 4 bases, and 10 bases stayed unmatched. Germline-derived CDR1 and CDR2 are MNHEY and SVGEGT.

V gene TRBV21-1 combines with J gene TRBJ2-7; the D call of TRBD1 is as the table states it, not checked on the DNA. TRBV21-1 is a listed pseudogene. The CDR3 consists of 14 residues. CDR3 bases: TGTGCCAGCAGCAAAACAGGGTGGGGTTACGAGCAGTACTTC. Protein product: CASSKTGWGYEQYF.

The chain recombines TRBV27 with TRBJ1-1; D possibly corresponds to TRBD1 (6 bases). This CDR3 has 18 amino acids. Per the germline V gene, CDR1 is MNHEY and CDR2 is SMNVEV (reference sequence). The V and J ends lost 4 bases and 3 bases respectively, with 24 bases between them. The CDR3 nucleotides are TGTGCCAGCAGTTCAATGTTCCGCGGGGGGCGGTTGGACACTGAAGCTTTCTTT. It is translated as CASSSMFRGGRLDTEAFF.

CDR3 sequence (DNA): TGTGCCAGCAGTAAAAGTGGGAGCTACGAGCAGTACTTC. Translating it yields CASSKSGSYEQYF. The chain is built from TRBV6-6 and TRBJ2-7; a weak D match, TRBD2 (5 bases). Germline V gene sequence: CDR1 MNHNY, CDR2 SVGAGI (reference sequence). The CDR3 has 13 residues. Trimming pared 5 bases from V and 3 bases from J, leaving 11 bases between.

The chain joins TRBV4-3 to TRBJ2-7, with 7 bases matching TRBD1. From germline, CDR1 is LGHNA and CDR2 YSLEER. After removal of 1 base from V and 3 bases from J, the junction contained 6 bases not matched to a gene. The CDR3 has 15 amino acids. CDR3 sequence (DNA): TGCGCCAGCAGCCAAGCCCGGACAGGAGACTACGAGCAGTACTTC. Its translation: CASSQARTGDYEQYF.

The V gene is TRBV3-1 (or the pseudogene TRBV3-2), the J gene TRBJ1-1, with D uncertain. Germline loops: CDR1 LGHDT, CDR2 YNNKEL (reference sequence). There are 14 residues in the CDR3. The V end was cut by 1 base, the J end by 1 base, with 7 bases between. The CDR3: CASSQASGNTEAFF. The CDR3 DNA follows: TGTGCCAGCAGCCAAGCATCGGGGAACACTGAAGCTTTCTTT.

This chain joins TRBV23-1 and TRBJ1-3; D is unclear. TRBV23-1 is given ORF status, its function remaining uncertain. V shed 7 bases and J shed 2 bases, with 15 bases lying between them. The CDR3 contains 15 residues. The CDR3 here is CASIPPGWPGNTIYF. CDR3 DNA sequence: TGCGCCAGCATCCCCCCGGGGTGGCCTGGAAACACCATATATTTT.

The chain links TRBV12-3 or TRBV12-4 to TRBJ2-5; no reliable D call. The CDR3 sequence is 13 residues long. The germline V and J ends were trimmed by 8 bases and 3 bases, with 13 bases remaining between them. The CDR3 region has the DNA TGTGCCAGCCGCGATGGTCCAGAAGAGACCCAGTACTTC. It yields the protein CASRDGPEETQYF.

This clone appeared a single time. The rearrangement uses TRBV10-2 and TRBJ2-7; the match to TRBD2 covers 7 bases. V shed 8 bases and J 1 base; nucleotides not matched to a gene: 2. The CDR3 spans 12 residues. CDR1 and CDR2 (germline): WSHSY, SAAADI. DNA of the CDR3: TGCGCCAGCTGGGAGGGATCCTACGAGCAGTACTTC. It yields the protein CASWEGSYEQYF.

The chain recombines TRBV19 with TRBJ2-1; 11 bases map to TRBD1. The V gene's germline CDR1 is LNHDA and CDR2 SQIVND (reference sequence). CDR3 length: 15 amino acids. The trim removed 9 bases at V and 4 bases at J, leaving 8 bases unmatched. The CDR3 protein is CASDNRDRGYNEQFF. The CDR3 DNA sequence: TGTGCCAGCGATAACCGGGACAGGGGGTACAATGAGCAGTTCTTC.

The chain is built from TRBV6-5 and TRBJ2-3, with D uncertain. From germline, CDR1 is MNHEY and CDR2 SVGAGI. The CDR3 totals 14 residues. V was cut by 5 bases and J by 2 bases, with 11 bases left in between. CDR3: CASSQVRYTDTQYF. As DNA, the CDR3 is TGTGCCAGCAGTCAGGTCAGGTACACAGATACGCAGTATTTT.

This clone appeared once. The V gene is TRBV6-5, the J gene TRBJ1-4; D remains unclear. V was shortened by 0 bases and J by 5 bases, with 10 bases between the two germline ends. Germline V gene data show CDR1 as MNHEY and CDR2 as SVGAGI. The CDR3 is 15 amino acids. The CDR3 region is CASSYSWGLNEKLFF. The CDR3 DNA follows: TGTGCCAGCAGTTACTCGTGGGGATTAAATGAAAAACTGTTTTTT.

The chain uses TRBV3-1 (or the pseudogene TRBV3-2) and TRBJ2-5; no clear D gene. The CDR3 runs 11 residues. From germline, CDR1 is LGHDT and CDR2 YNNKEL (reference sequence). The V and J ends lost 5 bases and 0 bases respectively, with 1 base between them. The CDR3 DNA sequence: TGTGCCAGCAGCAACCAAGAGACCCAGTACTTC. It specifies CASSNQETQYF.

J is TRBJ2-3 and V is TRBV7-9, with 7 bases matching TRBD2. J lost 6 bases, V lost 2 bases, and 11 bases had no gene match. In germline, CDR1 is SEHNR, CDR2 FQNEAQ (reference sequence). CDR3 length equals 16 residues. The CDR3 DNA reads TGTGCCAGCAGCTTATATACGGGGGGAATGGGTGATACGCAGTATTTT. Translation gives CASSLYTGGMGDTQYF.

This chain links TRBV7-9 with TRBJ1-6; D is unclear. The length of the CDR3 is 16 residues. V lost 1 base to trimming and J lost 0 bases, with 7 bases between them. In germline, CDR1 is SEHNR, CDR2 FQNEAQ (reference sequence). For the CDR3, the DNA is TGTGCCAGCAGCTTAGTGGGGAGCTCCTATAATTCACCCCTCCACTTT. Protein: CASSLVGSSYNSPLHF.

The J gene is TRBJ1-2, the V gene TRBV6-5; perhaps TRBD1 as D (6 bases). CDR1 and CDR2 from the germline V gene are MNHEY and SVGAGI. The CDR3 runs 15 residues. The germline V and J ends were trimmed by 6 bases and 4 bases, with 18 bases remaining between them. This CDR3 reads CASRKDNRAVYGYTF. The DNA for the CDR3 is TGTGCCAGCAGAAAAGATAACAGGGCGGTCTATGGCTACACCTTC.

This clone has a single count. The chain recombines TRBV4-1 with TRBJ1-5, with D perhaps matching TRBD1 (5 bases). Germline values: CDR1 MGHRA, CDR2 YSYEKL. The CDR3 contains 14 residues. V was trimmed by 1 base and J by 4 bases, leaving 8 bases between them. This CDR3 reads CASSQGQTNQPQHF. In DNA form, the CDR3 reads TGCGCCAGCAGCCAAGGACAGACAAATCAGCCCCAGCATTTT.

In its sample, this clone was seen a few times. The chain links TRBV7-6 to TRBJ2-1; 8 positions match TRBD2. The CDR3 extends over 14 amino acids. The junction had 5 bases not matched to a gene; V was cut back by 3 bases and J by 7 bases. Germline CDR1 is SGHVS and CDR2 is FNYEAQ. CDR3 sequence: CASSLTGTRNEQFF. The CDR3 DNA follows: TGTGCCAGCAGCTTGACCGGGACTAGGAATGAGCAGTTCTTC.

This chain links TRBV5-1 with TRBJ1-2; 9 bases agree with TRBD1. V dropped 3 bases and J dropped 7; count of bases not matched to a gene: 10. The CDR3 consists of 15 residues. Germline CDR1 reads SGHRS; CDR2 reads YFSETQ. The CDR3 nucleotides read TGCGCCAGCAGCTGGGGGGACAGGGTTTTTGGTGGCTACACCTTC. This gives the protein CASSWGDRVFGGYTF.